Shown below are 19 T cell receptor beta chains from a single sample sequenced in a study of technical replicates of blood from a few donors. The protocol was immunoSEQ multiplex PCR, while the TCRdb copy is restricted to in-frame clones and leaves out a portion. The sample records tens of thousands of clones, 95% being singletons. Sample: T cells isolated from PBMCs. The source is a human donor in good health.

The genes are TRBV6-5 and TRBJ2-1; D is possibly TRBD2 (6 bases). The CDR3 runs 11 residues. Trimming pared 2 bases from V and 10 bases from J, leaving 6 bases between. The V gene's germline CDR1 is MNHEY and CDR2 SVGAGI. The DNA for the CDR3 is TGTGCCAGCAGTTACGGGGGGGAGCAGTTCTTC. Encoded protein: CASSYGGEQFF.

The chain recombines TRBV5-1 with TRBJ2-2; D may be TRBD1 (5 bases). V lost 5 bases to trimming and J lost 4 bases, with 9 bases between them. This CDR3 has 13 amino acids. The V gene's germline CDR1 is SGHRS and CDR2 YFSETQ. CDR3 nucleotide sequence: TGCGCCAGCAGTTCGGACACCACCGGGGAGCTGTTTTTT. This codes for CASSSDTTGELFF.

The chain uses TRBV7-9 and TRBJ2-5; TRBD2 matches at 8 bases. J gave up 2 bases and V 6 bases, and 5 bases lay outside the gene matches. Per the germline V gene, CDR1 is SEHNR and CDR2 is FQNEAQ (reference sequence). CDR3 length equals 14 residues. CDR3 residues: CASRSGGVQETQYF. CDR3 bases: TGTGCCAGCAGATCCGGGGGGGTACAAGAGACCCAGTACTTC.

This sequence joins TRBV5-4 and TRBJ1-1; D is perhaps TRBD1 (5 bases). The V gene lost 4 bases and the J gene lost 2 bases, with 12 bases spanning the gap. Germline V gene sequence: CDR1 SGHNT, CDR2 YYREEE (reference sequence). CDR3 length: 14 amino acids. The CDR3 here is CASSLGLLNTEAFF. CDR3 in DNA: TGTGCCAGCAGCCTGGGACTACTAAACACTGAAGCTTTCTTT.

This rearrangement joins TRBV25-1 to TRBJ2-1; 11 nucleotides line up with TRBD2. The CDR3 has 15 amino acids. Germline V CDR1 and CDR2: MGHDK, SYGVNS. Trimming cost V 6 bases and J 5 bases; bases outside gene matches: 6. The CDR3 region is CASSLAGGPDNEQFF. The CDR3 coding sequence is TGTGCCAGCAGCTTAGCGGGAGGGCCGGACAATGAGCAGTTCTTC.

The chain uses TRBV6-5 and TRBJ1-5; the D gene is possibly TRBD1 (6 bases). The CDR3 sequence is 14 residues long. In germline, CDR1 is MNHEY, CDR2 SVGAGI. V lost 4 bases to trimming and J lost 3 bases, with 10 bases between them. DNA of the CDR3: TGTGCCAGCAGTTTGCGGGGGCCCAATCAGCCCCAGCATTTT. Amino acids: CASSLRGPNQPQHF.

This chain uses TRBV4-2 with TRBJ1-1; possible D gene TRBD1, 5 bases. V gave up 1 base and J gave up 7 bases, with 7 bases separating them. This CDR3 is 12 amino acids long. Germline-derived CDR1 and CDR2 are LGHNA and YNFKEQ. The CDR3, as DNA: TGTGCCAGCAGCCAAGTGGGGGGTGAAGCTTTCTTT. Its protein product is CASSQVGGEAFF.

The rearrangement uses TRBV30 and TRBJ2-3; no definite D call. V was clipped by 3 bases and J by 3 bases, with 19 bases between them. CDR3 length: 16 amino acids. Germline values: CDR1 GTSNPN, CDR2 SVGIG (reference sequence). CDR3 nucleotide sequence: TGTGCCTGGAGCCCACCTGTTACGGCCAGGACAGATACGCAGTATTTT. Residues: CAWSPPVTARTDTQYF.

J is TRBJ2-3 and V is TRBV30; tentatively, D is TRBD2 (5 bases). The V gene's germline CDR1 is GTSNPN and CDR2 SVGIG (reference sequence). This CDR3 contains 14 residues. V lost 1 base and J 6 bases, leaving 14 bases between the germline ends. The CDR3 sequence: CAWSGSGLLDTQYF. DNA of the CDR3: TGTGCCTGGAGTGGGAGCGGCCTGCTCGATACGCAGTATTTT.

This chain links TRBV6-5 with TRBJ2-7, with 8 bases fitting TRBD1. From germline, CDR1 is MNHEY and CDR2 SVGAGI. This CDR3 comprises 16 residues. V lost 0 bases, J lost 3 bases, and 7 bases stayed unmatched. For the CDR3, the DNA is TGTGCCAGCAGTTACTCGGGGGACAGGTCGTTCTACGAGCAGTACTTC. This gives the protein CASSYSGDRSFYEQYF.

The CDR3 sequence is CASSQERSGGADTQYF. CDR3 DNA sequence: TGTGCCAGCAGCCAAGAGCGAAGCGGGGGCGCAGATACGCAGTATTTT. The chain is built from TRBV4-2 and TRBJ2-3, with TRBD2 matching over 8 bases. CDR1 is LGHNA, CDR2 YNFKEQ, per germline. The CDR3 runs to 16 residues. V dropped 0 bases and J dropped 4; count of bases not matched to a gene: 6.

This chain joins TRBV13 and TRBJ1-5, with 10 bases identical to TRBD1. Germline loops: CDR1 PRHDT, CDR2 FYEKMQ (reference sequence). Trimming took 2 bases from V and 3 from J; bases not matched to a gene: 7. The CDR3 extends over 17 amino acids. The CDR3 DNA is TGTGCCAGCAGCTTAACCGGGACAGGGGCGATCAATCAGCCCCAGCATTTT. Residues: CASSLTGTGAINQPQHF.

V is TRBV5-1 and J is TRBJ1-1, with TRBD1 as a possible D gene (5 bases). Between the trimmed V and J ends, which lost 4 bases and 3 bases, there was a span of 10 bases. Germline V gives CDR1 SGHRS, CDR2 YFSETQ. The CDR3 totals 13 residues. CDR3 loop: CASSRTGDTEAFF. The CDR3 DNA follows: TGCGCCAGCAGCCGCACAGGTGACACTGAAGCTTTCTTT.

The genes are TRBV10-3 and TRBJ1-5; TRBD1 matches 9 bases. J lost 6 bases, V lost 2 bases, and 17 bases had no gene match. CDR1 is ENHRY, CDR2 SYGVKD, per germline. The CDR3 extends over 19 amino acids. CDR3 residues: CAISEGSGTGTSPSQPQHF. The CDR3 bases are TGTGCCATCAGTGAGGGGAGTGGGACAGGGACTTCCCCGAGTCAGCCCCAGCATTTT.

V is TRBV5-4 and J is TRBJ2-3; D unclear. V was pared by 3 bases and J by 8 bases, with 16 bases between. The CDR3 extends over 14 amino acids. CDR1 is SGHNT and CDR2 is YYREEE in the germline V gene (reference sequence). CDR3 nucleotides: TGTGCCAGCAGCTATTCCACCCGAACGGGTACGCAGTATTTT. It specifies CASSYSTRTGTQYF.

J is TRBJ1-1 and V is TRBV15, with TRBD1 as a possible D gene (5 bases). Germline values: CDR1 LNHNV, CDR2 YYDKDF (reference sequence). V was pared by 6 bases and J by 5 bases, with 13 bases between. This CDR3 is 13 amino acids long. CDR3 in amino acids: CATRGYRLTEAFF. The CDR3 nucleotides read TGTGCCACCAGAGGCTACAGGTTGACTGAAGCTTTCTTT. Filled out from reference TRBV15 and TRBJ1-1, the complete variable domain reads DAMVIQNPRYQVTQFGKPVTLSCSQTLNHNVMYWYQQKSSQAPKLLFHYYDKDFNNEADTPDNFQSRRPNTSFCFLDIRSPGLGDTAMYLCATRGYRLTEAFFGQGTRLTVV.

The CDR3 DNA reads TGTGCCAGCTCACCACCGGGACTAGCGGGAGAGTACAATGAGCAGTTCTTC. Its protein product is CASSPPGLAGEYNEQFF. This chain uses TRBV18 with TRBJ2-1; the match to TRBD2 covers 14 bases. V was clipped by 0 bases and J by 4 bases; unmatched bases: 2. This CDR3 is 17 amino acids long. Germline lookup yields CDR1 KGHSH and CDR2 LQKENI.

The CDR3: CASSTLTSGRLHEQFF. CDR3 bases: TGTGCCAGCAGCACCCTGACTAGCGGGAGGCTTCATGAGCAGTTCTTC. This chain links TRBV21-1 with TRBJ2-1; TRBD2 is the table's D call, not checked against the DNA. TRBV21-1 is given as a pseudogene. The CDR3 spans 16 residues.

The V gene is TRBV28, the J gene TRBJ1-2; D possibly corresponds to TRBD1 (5 bases). The CDR3 is 14 residues long. The V gene's germline CDR1 is MDHEN and CDR2 SYDVKM. Between the trimmed V and J ends, which lost 6 bases and 6 bases, there was a span of 17 bases. Here the CDR3 reads CASSPGGGADGYTF. CDR3 in DNA: TGTGCCAGCAGCCCCGGGGGAGGGGCGGATGGCTACACCTTC.